This entry lists 17 T cell receptor beta chains sequenced from one sample in a study of T cells in Graves' hyperthyroidism and ophthalmopathy. The TCR beta CDR3 regions underwent amplification using RNA transcripts as the source. Using the HTBI primer set, a first-round RT-PCR was run on the TCR CDR3. MiXCR was run by TCRdb on the multiplex PCR reads, yielding one entry per CDR3 protein. The sample lists 500,000 to 550,000 distinct CDR3 sequences, around 20% occurring once. The sample was blood. All receptors come from a man in his forties or fifties with Graves' ophthalmopathy.

At least ten counts were recorded for this clonotype. The chain couples TRBV20-1 to TRBJ2-5, with 10 positions matching TRBD2. Germline CDR1 DFQATT, CDR2 SNEGSKA (reference sequence). The CDR3 consists of 15 residues. V was clipped by 1 base and J by 0 bases; unmatched bases: 2. The CDR3 DNA follows: TGCAGTGCTAGAGTTAGCGGGGGGTACCAAGAGACCCAGTACTTC. It encodes CSARVSGGYQETQYF.

This clonotype occurred a few times. This sequence joins TRBV12-3 or TRBV12-4 and TRBJ2-7; tentative D call: TRBD1 (5 bases). The CDR3 runs 15 residues. Trimming shortened V by 5 bases and J by 1 base, and 15 bases separated the two germline ends. The CDR3 nucleotides read TGTGCCAGCAGTCCTTCTGGGGCTGCTTCCTACGAGCAGTACTTC. Translating gives CASSPSGAASYEQYF.

In regard to this clonotype: A read error may explain this, as a much larger clone is one base away. CDR3 protein: CASSFYRGQYF. CDR3 DNA: TGTGCCAGCAGTTTTTACAGAGGGCAGTACTTC. V gene TRBV28 combines with J gene TRBJ2-7, with no clear D. The CDR3 covers 11 residues. The V end lost 3 bases, the J end lost 9 bases, and 9 bases lay between the germline ends. The V gene's germline CDR1 is MDHEN and CDR2 SYDVKM.

A note on this clonotype: A read error is possible here, since a much larger clone lies one base away. J is TRBJ2-7 and V is TRBV13; 7 positions match TRBD2. The V segment lost 4 bases and the J segment 1 base; nucleotides outside the gene matches: 4. Germline V gene lookup returns CDR1 PRHDT and CDR2 FYEKMQ (reference sequence). The CDR3 runs to 14 residues. The CDR3 bases are TGTGCCAGCAGCTCTTACGGGGGGTCCTACGAGCAGTACTTC. It specifies CASSSYGGSYEQYF.

This clonotype was counted between two and nine times. The chain couples TRBV20-1 to TRBJ1-2; D gene unclear. The CDR3 covers 15 residues. Trimming took 3 bases from V and 7 from J, leaving 21 bases between them. Germline V gene sequence: CDR1 DFQATT, CDR2 SNEGSKA (reference sequence). CDR3 coding DNA: TGCAGTGCTAGGTCCCGGCGGGGATTCAATAGTGGCTACACCTTC. Translating it yields CSARSRRGFNSGYTF.

The chain has TRBV4-1 and TRBJ2-3, with unresolved D. With 3 bases removed from V and 0 bases from J, the gap between germline ends came to 13 bases. The CDR3 spans 16 residues. CDR1 is MGHRA, CDR2 YSYEKL, per germline. CDR3 coding DNA: TGCGCCAGCAGCCAGACGACAATCATCAGCACAGATACGCAGTATTTT. This codes for CASSQTTIISTDTQYF.

This chain connects TRBV29-1 to TRBJ1-6; D uncertain. Trimming pared 4 bases from V and 7 bases from J, leaving 11 bases between. The CDR3 has 13 amino acids. Germline-derived CDR1 and CDR2 are SQVTM and ANQGSEA. The CDR3 protein is CSVVAGPNSPLHF. CDR3 DNA sequence: TGCAGCGTTGTGGCAGGACCAAATTCACCCCTCCACTTT.

At least ten counts were recorded for this clonotype. The V gene is TRBV28, the J gene TRBJ2-7, with 7 nucleotides matching TRBD2. Germline trimming cut 3 bases from V and 0 bases from J; bases unmatched to any gene: 5. Per the germline V gene, CDR1 is MDHEN and CDR2 is SYDVKM. This CDR3 comprises 15 residues. The CDR3 loop is CASSFPSGNSYEQYF. The DNA of the CDR3 is TGTGCCAGCAGTTTCCCCAGCGGGAACTCCTACGAGCAGTACTTC.

This clonotype was detected ten times or more. The rearrangement links TRBV7-3 to TRBJ2-7; D is possibly TRBD1 or TRBD2 (5 bases each). The V gene lost 0 bases and the J gene lost 5 bases, with 8 bases spanning the gap. The CDR3 is made up of 13 amino acids. Germline V gene data show CDR1 as SGHTA and CDR2 as FQGTGA. The CDR3 here is CASSLTSGHEQYF. CDR3 nucleotide sequence: TGTGCCAGCAGCTTAACTTCGGGACACGAGCAGTACTTC.

A few counts support this clonotype. The V call is TRBV5-1, the J call TRBJ1-5; no reliable D call. Germline CDR1 SGHRS, CDR2 YFSETQ. V was pared by 0 bases and J by 0 bases, with 7 bases between. This CDR3 is built from 15 residues. The chain's CDR3 is CASSLASGSNQPQHF. CDR3 DNA: TGCGCCAGCAGCTTGGCCTCGGGTAGCAATCAGCCCCAGCATTTT.

This clonotype appeared a few times. The genes are TRBV5-1 and TRBJ2-7; D possibly corresponds to TRBD1 (5 bases). V lost 0 bases to trimming and J lost 2 bases, with 12 bases between them. Germline V gene lookup returns CDR1 SGHRS and CDR2 YFSETQ. The CDR3 covers 15 residues. CDR3 nucleotides: TGCGCCAGCAGCTTGGGGCAGGGATTTACCTACGAGCAGTACTTC. It codes for CASSLGQGFTYEQYF.

The chain uses TRBV5-1 and TRBJ1-2; D call uncertain. V lost 0 bases and J 3 bases, leaving 9 bases between the germline ends. The CDR3 loop spans 14 amino acids. Germline CDR1 SGHRS, CDR2 YFSETQ. CDR3 DNA sequence: TGCGCCAGCAGCTTGGATACCGGGGACTATGGCTACACCTTC. Protein: CASSLDTGDYGYTF.

This clonotype was observed a handful of times. This chain uses TRBV30 with TRBJ2-7, with TRBD2 identical over 14 bases. Germline V gene lookup returns CDR1 GTSNPN and CDR2 SVGIG (reference sequence). V lost 4 bases, J lost 6 bases, and 5 bases stayed unmatched. This CDR3 contains 14 residues. CDR3 in DNA: TGTGCCTGGAACCCGGGACTAGCGGGAGCCGAGCAGTACTTC. It translates to CAWNPGLAGAEQYF.

This clonotype was seen only a few times. The rearrangement uses TRBV24-1 and TRBJ2-2; TRBD2 agrees at 12 bases. The CDR3 runs 16 residues. Germline V gives CDR1 KGHDR, CDR2 SFDVKD. J lost 6 bases, V lost 3 bases, and 4 bases had no gene match. CDR3 coding DNA: TGTGCCACCAGTGATGGGGGACTAGCGGGTGCCGGGGAGCTGTTTTTT. It codes for CATSDGGLAGAGELFF.

V usage is TRBV5-6 and J usage is TRBJ2-3; D is uncertain. V was pared by 4 bases and J by 0 bases, with 9 bases between. Germline V gene data show CDR1 as SGHDT and CDR2 as YYEEEE. The CDR3 length is 14 residues. As DNA, the CDR3 is TGTGCCAGCAGCAGAGCACAGAGCACAGATACGCAGTATTTT. Translating it yields CASSRAQSTDTQYF.

This clonotype was seen a few times. The genes are TRBV6-2 or TRBV6-3 and TRBJ1-3; D is ambiguous. The CDR3 runs 17 residues. The V and J ends lost 0 bases and 4 bases respectively, with 16 bases between them. Germline V gene sequence: CDR1 MNHEY, CDR2 SVGEGT. The CDR3 spells CASSYSTSHPDGNTIYF. The CDR3 nucleotides are TGTGCCAGCAGTTACTCGACAAGCCACCCGGACGGAAACACCATATATTTT.

The chain has TRBV5-1 and TRBJ1-3; D ambiguous. The CDR3 spans 13 residues. The germline gives CDR1 SGHRS, CDR2 YFSETQ. V was cut by 5 bases and J by 1 base, with 7 bases left in between. For the CDR3, the DNA is TGCGCCAGCAGAAGGTTTTCTGGAAACACCATATATTTT. Translation: CASRRFSGNTIYF.